The subject of this entry is one TCR beta chain. CDR1 is MNHNS and CDR2 is SASEGT in the germline V gene. The V and J ends lost 2 bases and 3 bases respectively, with 8 bases between them. The CDR3 totals 13 residues. This sample stems from a study of blood T cell repertoires in COVID-19. Repertoires were generated with immunoSEQ multiplex PCR, while TCRdb's copy carries only in-frame clones and drops some. This table holds about 34,000 clones, approximately 88% found once. The sequence was obtained from a man aged 55 to 70 with active COVID-19. Material: peripheral blood. The chain recombines TRBV6-1 with TRBJ2-7; D is unresolved. The CDR3 sequence: CASSETIGYEQYF. Written as DNA, the CDR3 is TGTGCCAGCAGTGAAACTATCGGCTACGAGCAGTACTTC.